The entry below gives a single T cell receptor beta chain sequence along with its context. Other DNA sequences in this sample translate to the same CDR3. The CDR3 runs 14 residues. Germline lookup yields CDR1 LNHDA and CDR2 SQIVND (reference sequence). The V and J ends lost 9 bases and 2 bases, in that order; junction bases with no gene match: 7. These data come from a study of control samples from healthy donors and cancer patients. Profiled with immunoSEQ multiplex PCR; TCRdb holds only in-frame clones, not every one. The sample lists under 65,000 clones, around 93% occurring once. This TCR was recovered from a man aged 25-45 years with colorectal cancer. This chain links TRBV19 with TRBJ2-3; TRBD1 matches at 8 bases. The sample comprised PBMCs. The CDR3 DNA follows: TGTGCCAGCAGGGGGACAGGAGACACAGATACGCAGTATTTT. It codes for CASRGTGDTDTQYF.